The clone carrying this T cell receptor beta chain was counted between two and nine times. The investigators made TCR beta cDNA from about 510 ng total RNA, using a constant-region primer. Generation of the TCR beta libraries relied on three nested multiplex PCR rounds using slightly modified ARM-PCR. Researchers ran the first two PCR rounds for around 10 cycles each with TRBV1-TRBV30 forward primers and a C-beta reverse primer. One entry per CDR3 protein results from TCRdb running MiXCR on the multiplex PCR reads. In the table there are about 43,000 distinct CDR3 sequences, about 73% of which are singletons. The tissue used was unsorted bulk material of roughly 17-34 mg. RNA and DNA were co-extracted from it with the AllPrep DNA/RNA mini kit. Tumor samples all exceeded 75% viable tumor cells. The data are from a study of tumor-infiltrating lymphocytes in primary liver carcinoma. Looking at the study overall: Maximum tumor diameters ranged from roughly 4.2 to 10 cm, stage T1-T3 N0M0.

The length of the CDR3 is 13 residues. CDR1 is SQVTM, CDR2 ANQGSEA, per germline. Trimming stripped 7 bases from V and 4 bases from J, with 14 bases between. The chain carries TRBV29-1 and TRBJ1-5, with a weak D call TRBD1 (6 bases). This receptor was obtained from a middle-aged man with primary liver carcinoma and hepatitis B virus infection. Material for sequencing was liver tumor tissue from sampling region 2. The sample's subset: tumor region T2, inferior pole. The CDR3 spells CSAGTSQNQPQHF. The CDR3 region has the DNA TGCAGCGCCGGGACAAGTCAAAATCAGCCCCAGCATTTT.